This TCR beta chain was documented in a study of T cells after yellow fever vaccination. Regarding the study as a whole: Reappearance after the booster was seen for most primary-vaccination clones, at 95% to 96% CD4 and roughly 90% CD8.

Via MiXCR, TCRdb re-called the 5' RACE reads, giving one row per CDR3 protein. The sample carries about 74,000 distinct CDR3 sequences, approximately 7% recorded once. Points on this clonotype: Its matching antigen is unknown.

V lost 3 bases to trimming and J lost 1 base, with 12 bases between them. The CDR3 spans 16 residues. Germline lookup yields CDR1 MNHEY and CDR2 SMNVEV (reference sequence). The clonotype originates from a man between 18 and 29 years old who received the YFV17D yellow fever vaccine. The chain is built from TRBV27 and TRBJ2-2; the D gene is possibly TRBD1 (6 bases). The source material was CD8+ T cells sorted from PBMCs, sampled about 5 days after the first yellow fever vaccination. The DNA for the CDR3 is TGTGCCAGCAGTTTTGCCAGGGGAGTGAACACCGGGGAGCTGTTTTTT. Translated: CASSFARGVNTGELFF.